The 11 T cell receptor beta chains listed next were all sequenced from one sample in a study of T cell repertoires in cytomegalovirus infection. TCRdb re-derived calls from the reads in MiXCR, one entry per CDR3 protein. There are over 100,000 distinct CDR3 sequences in the sample; 10% occur only once, and around 33% lies in the top ten. The antigens these receptors bind are not known. The specimen sequenced was PBMCs, sequenced either directly or after in vitro stimulation (not recorded which). These receptor sequences come from a human donor in good health (CMV status not recorded). Some clones in this sample may be carry-over from other donors' samples.

V usage is TRBV6-6 and J usage is TRBJ1-5; D is perhaps TRBD1 (6 bases). This CDR3 spans 14 amino acids. The germline CDR1 and CDR2 sequences are MNHNY and SVGAGI (reference sequence). The V gene lost 1 base and the J gene lost 7 bases, with 11 bases spanning the gap. The CDR3 reads CASSYLGGEQPQHF. CDR3 DNA sequence: TGTGCCAGCAGTTACTTGGGGGGCGAGCAGCCCCAGCATTTT.

This clonotype has just a few counts. The gene calls are TRBV5-4 and TRBJ1-3; D is possibly TRBD1 (6 bases). The CDR3 consists of 15 residues. V was trimmed by 4 bases and J by 0 bases, leaving 11 bases between them. Germline V gene lookup returns CDR1 SGHNT and CDR2 YYREEE (reference sequence). Written as DNA, the CDR3 is TGTGCCAGCAGCAGCACAGGGAGCTCTGGAAACACCATATATTTT. Its translation is CASSSTGSSGNTIYF.

The chain links TRBV27 to TRBJ1-2; D is unclear. Germline values: CDR1 MNHEY, CDR2 SMNVEV (reference sequence). Trimming stripped 0 bases from V and 7 bases from J, with 9 bases between. The CDR3 loop spans 13 amino acids. The CDR3 protein is CASSLSQYSGYTF. The CDR3 DNA is TGTGCCAGCAGTTTATCACAGTACTCTGGCTACACCTTC.

This clonotype showed up many times. The V call is TRBV7-9, the J call TRBJ1-6; D not certain. Germline values: CDR1 SEHNR, CDR2 FQNEAQ (reference sequence). The CDR3 has 16 residues. V shed 0 bases and J shed 4 bases, with 10 bases lying between them. CDR3 amino acids: CASSLAPDWYNSPLHF. The CDR3 DNA reads TGTGCCAGCAGCTTAGCGCCGGACTGGTATAATTCACCCCTCCACTTT.

A remark on this clonotype: A junction end diverges from the germline sequence, so it may reflect a read error. The chain couples TRBV7-6 to TRBJ2-3; D is tentatively TRBD1 or TRBD2 (5 bases each). This CDR3 is 15 amino acids long. Per the germline V gene, CDR1 is SGHVS and CDR2 is FNYEAQ. Here the CDR3 reads CASSLFDGTTDTQDF. The DNA for the CDR3 is TGTGCCAGCAGCTTATTCGACGGGACCACAGATACGCAAGATTTT.

The chain has TRBV28 and TRBJ2-7, with D hard to call. The ends were cut back, 7 bases at V and 6 bases at J, with 22 bases in the middle. Per germline, CDR1 MDHEN and CDR2 SYDVKM. The CDR3 length is 15 residues. DNA for the CDR3: TGTGCCAGCACCTACCGGGCAGACTTTAGCTCCGAGCAGTACTTC. It specifies CASTYRADFSSEQYF.

This clonotype showed up many times. This sequence joins TRBV4-1 and TRBJ1-6; 7 positions match TRBD1. The V segment lost 1 base and the J segment 7 bases; nucleotides outside the gene matches: 7. The CDR3 extends over 16 amino acids. Looked up from germline, CDR1 is MGHRA and CDR2 is YSYEKL. The CDR3 nucleotides read TGCGCCAGCAGCCAAGTATGGACAGGCGGGAATTCACCCCTCCACTTT. It specifies CASSQVWTGGNSPLHF.

Ten or more counts support this clonotype. The V and J genes are TRBV6-5 and TRBJ1-5; TRBD1 matches 8 bases. V trimming: 0 bases; J trimming: 7 bases; junction bases outside the gene matches: 8. The germline V gene has CDR1 MNHEY and CDR2 SVGAGI. The CDR3 is 16 residues long. CDR3 amino acids: CASSYSGTGMGQPQHF. The CDR3 DNA reads as TGTGCCAGCAGTTACTCTGGGACAGGTATGGGCCAGCCCCAGCATTTT.

The table lists this clonotype with many counts. The chain couples TRBV7-2 to TRBJ2-5; the match to TRBD2 covers 12 bases. CDR1 SGHTA and CDR2 FQGNSA come from the germline V gene. Trimming cost V 6 bases and J 2 bases; bases outside gene matches: 10. This CDR3 contains 17 residues. The CDR3 loop is CASRGGGTSGQQETQYF. The CDR3 nucleotides are TGTGCCAGCAGAGGGGGCGGGACTAGCGGGCAGCAAGAGACCCAGTACTTC.

This clonotype was recorded a few times. The V gene is TRBV7-2, the J gene TRBJ2-5; D possibly matches TRBD1 or TRBD2 (6 bases each). The CDR3 is 13 residues long. Germline lookup yields CDR1 SGHTA and CDR2 FQGNSA. Between the trimmed V and J ends, which lost 7 bases and 4 bases, there was a span of 13 bases. CDR3 in DNA: TGTGCCAGCACCATAGGGGGGACAGAGACCCAGTACTTC. It specifies CASTIGGTETQYF. Supplemented by reference TRBV7-2 and TRBJ2-5, the full variable domain reads GAGVSQSPSNKVTEKGKDVELRCDPISGHTALYWYRQSLGQGLEFLIYFQGNSAPDKSGLPSDRFSAERTGGSVSTLTIQRTQQEDSAVYLCASTIGGTETQYFGPGTRLLVL.

This clonotype has a count of ten or more. The rearrangement uses TRBV6-1 and TRBJ2-7; weak D call: TRBD2 (6 bases). Trimming removed 7 bases at V and 0 bases at J, with 13 bases between. Germline assignment: CDR1 MNHNS and CDR2 SASEGT. The length of the CDR3 is 14 residues. CDR3: CASIAGSISYEQYV. In DNA, the CDR3 is TGTGCCAGCATCGCGGGGAGTATCTCCTACGAGCAGTACGTC.